These 9 T cell receptor beta chains were all obtained from the same sample, sequenced in a study of cytomegalovirus exposure and HLA in healthy donors. A multiplex PCR was run with 60 Vbeta primers and 13 Jbeta primers. The assay was immunoSEQ multiplex PCR, and TCRdb's table has in-frame clones only and misses some. The sample carries some 200,000 clones, 75% to 85% recorded once. The material sequenced was PBMCs. The source of these receptors is a girl between 10 and 17 years old in good health and CMV-seropositive.

This clone came up a few times. The chain recombines TRBV7-6 with TRBJ2-7, with TRBD2 matching 7 bases. After removal of 5 bases from V and 7 bases from J, the junction contained 5 bases not matched to a gene. CDR3 length: 12 residues. Germline V gives CDR1 SGHVS, CDR2 FNYEAQ. CDR3 sequence reads: CASSPSGGEQYF. The CDR3 DNA follows: TGTGCCAGCAGCCCCTCGGGAGGTGAGCAGTACTTC. The variable domain in full, completed from reference TRBV7-6 and TRBJ2-7, reads GAGVSQSPRYKVTKRGQDVALRCDPISGHVSLYWYRQALGQGPEFLTYFNYEAQQDKSGLPNDRFSAERPEGSISTLTIQRTEQRDSAMYRCASSPSGGEQYFGPGTRLTVT.

V and J are TRBV6-1 and TRBJ2-7; the D gene is possibly TRBD2 (7 bases). The V gene lost 4 bases and the J gene lost 6 bases, with 13 bases spanning the gap. The CDR3 has 13 amino acids. Germline V lookup: CDR1 MNHNS, CDR2 SASEGT. CDR3 in DNA: TGTGCCAGCAGTGCCCCGGGGGGCCCCGAGCAGTACTTC. Translation gives CASSAPGGPEQYF.

The gene calls are TRBV5-4 and TRBJ2-5, with TRBD2 identical over 12 bases. The CDR3 covers 15 residues. The junction had 3 bases not matched to a gene; V was cut back by 4 bases and J by 2 bases. Germline CDR1 SGHNT, CDR2 YYREEE (reference sequence). The CDR3 bases are TGTGCCAGCAGCCCGACTAGCGGGGGACAAGAGACCCAGTACTTC. It encodes CASSPTSGGQETQYF. The whole variable domain, filled in from reference TRBV5-4 and TRBJ2-5, reads ETGVTQSPTHLIKTRGQQVTLRCSSQSGHNTVSWYQQALGQGPQFIFQYYREEENGRGNFPPRFSGLQFPNYSSELNVNALELDDSALYLCASSPTSGGQETQYFGPGTRLLVL.

The chain links TRBV27 to TRBJ1-1, with 10 positions matching TRBD1. The CDR3 sequence is 18 residues long. The V segment lost 3 bases and the J segment 1 base; nucleotides outside the gene matches: 11. Germline values: CDR1 MNHEY, CDR2 SMNVEV (reference sequence). The CDR3 reads CASSFRGTGEGRNTEAFF. DNA of the CDR3: TGTGCCAGCAGTTTCAGGGGGACAGGGGAAGGTCGGAACACTGAAGCTTTCTTT.

Comment on this clone: An end of the junction differs from the germline gene, which may be a read error. The rearrangement joins TRBV6-6 to TRBJ2-3; 11 bases align to TRBD1. CDR1 is MNHNY and CDR2 is SVGAGI in the germline V gene (reference sequence). The CDR3 has 15 residues. The CDR3 sequence: CASRQRTGGTDTQYF. The CDR3 nucleotides are TGTGCCAGCAGACAGAGGACAGGGGGCACCGATACGCAGTATTTT.

The chain carries TRBV6-6 and TRBJ2-3, with a weak D call TRBD1 (5 bases). Per germline, CDR1 MNHNY and CDR2 SVGAGI (reference sequence). This CDR3 is 15 amino acids long. Trimming took 9 bases from V and 2 from J, leaving 18 bases between them. The DNA of the CDR3 is TGTGCCAGTATTTCAGGGTTTTCAATCACAGATACGCAGTATTTT. Protein sequence: CASISGFSITDTQYF.

The V gene is TRBV6-6, the J gene TRBJ2-3; 11 nucleotides match TRBD1. Germline CDR1 MNHNY, CDR2 SVGAGI (reference sequence). The J segment lost 6 bases and the V segment lost 0 bases, leaving 2 bases of the junction unmatched. The CDR3 runs 15 residues. DNA for the CDR3: TGTGCCAGCAGTTACTCTGGGACAGGGGGTGATACGCAGTATTTT. This translates into CASSYSGTGGDTQYF.

This clone was recorded once. The CDR3 sequence is CASSWKAGGSGTQYF. The CDR3 DNA is TGTGCCAGCAGCTGGAAAGCGGGGGGGTCGGGTACGCAGTATTTT. V and J are TRBV5-6 and TRBJ2-3, with 10 bases that match TRBD2. CDR1 is SGHDT and CDR2 is YYEEEE in the germline V gene. The CDR3 extends over 15 amino acids. Losses at the gene ends were 3 bases for V and 8 bases for J; bases not matched to a gene: 9.

The chain couples TRBV10-2 to TRBJ1-5; D unclear. Trimming cost V 7 bases and J 5 bases, with 12 bases left between them. Germline CDR1 reads WSHSY; CDR2 reads SAAADI. The CDR3 loop spans 13 amino acids. The CDR3 nucleotides are TGCGCCAGCACTGGGGAGGTCTATCAGCCCCAGCATTTT. Translating gives CASTGEVYQPQHF.